The T cell receptor beta chain described here comes from a study of chemoradiotherapy in HPV16-positive cancers. Between the trimmed V and J ends, which lost 5 bases and 3 bases, there was a span of 4 bases. From germline, CDR1 is PRHDT and CDR2 FYEKMQ (reference sequence). CDR3 length equals 11 residues. Measured with immunoSEQ multiplex PCR; TCRdb has only the in-frame clones, and not every one. Of about 1,700 clones in the sample, approximately 85% were seen once. Over chemoradiotherapy, repertoires were sampled more than once. The TCR sequence derives from a human donor with HPV-associated anogenital cancer. The rearrangement links TRBV13 to TRBJ1-1; D is ambiguous. The sample in question was tumor tissue, obtained from a patient who underwent chemoradiotherapy. CDR3 bases: TGTGCCAGCAGCCGGGACACTGAAGCTTTCTTT. This translates into CASSRDTEAFF.